This record concerns one T cell receptor beta chain sequence. Mismatch with germline at one junction end may stem from a read error. The PCR made use of 60 Vbeta and 13 Jbeta primers. Profiled with immunoSEQ multiplex PCR; TCRdb holds only in-frame clones, not every one. The table lists around 200,000 clones, around 76% of them singletons. Germline V gene sequence: CDR1 MNHNS, CDR2 SASEGT. CDR3 length: 14 residues. The sample comes from a study of cytomegalovirus exposure and HLA in healthy donors. The chain links TRBV6-1 to TRBJ2-6, with D unclear. What was sequenced was PBMCs. The clonotype originates from a young man in good health and CMV-seronegative. The CDR3 here is CASREAHGANVLTF. CDR3 sequence (DNA): TGTGCCAGCAGGGAAGCTCATGGGGCCAACGTCCTGACTTTC.